What follows describes a single T cell receptor beta chain. The antigen is not known. This entry belongs to a study of T cells in localized non-small cell lung cancer. Produced via immunoSEQ multiplex PCR; TCRdb's table is partial and in-frame only. This table holds roughly 16,000 clones, more than 75% found once. V was trimmed by 0 bases and J by 3 bases, leaving 10 bases between them. The CDR3 is 15 residues long. Looked up from germline, CDR1 is SGDLS and CDR2 is YYNGEE. Whole-study results and caveats: A raised T cell density in blood coincided with lengthier overall survival.

This chain links TRBV9 with TRBJ2-1, with D perhaps matching TRBD2 (6 bases). The source was peripheral blood, collected before any cancer treatment. The TCR sequence derives from a male donor aged 60 or over with stage I lung adenocarcinoma. The CDR3: CASSVVGGGYNEQFF. In DNA form, the CDR3 reads TGTGCCAGCAGCGTAGTGGGGGGAGGCTACAATGAGCAGTTCTTC.